This entry concerns a single T cell receptor beta chain. Its antigen is not known. These data are taken from a study of post-analysis software for immune sequencing data. Whole-study results and caveats: Among multiple sclerosis patients, normalized Chao1 diversity was significantly below that of controls.

TCR beta cDNA libraries included unique molecular identifiers. The yield from roughly 1 to 10 million T cells was 500,000 or so cDNA molecules in total. TCRdb recomputed calls from the PCR reads with MiXCR, one row per CDR3 protein. There are hundreds of thousands of distinct CDR3 sequences in the sample; 40% to 50% occur only once, and over 1.5% lies in the top ten. The sequencing sample was made of blood. The receptor's source is a girl aged 10 to 17 with multiple sclerosis.

CDR3 in DNA: TGCGCCAGCAGCTTGGTGGCTAGCGGGGGGGCAGATACGCAGTATTTT. This encodes CASSLVASGGADTQYF. This chain links TRBV5-1 with TRBJ2-3; TRBD2 matches 12 bases. This CDR3 spans 16 amino acids. Germline CDR1 reads SGHRS; CDR2 reads YFSETQ. After removal of 0 bases from V and 4 bases from J, the junction contained 3 bases not matched to a gene.